The source of this TCR beta chain is a study of CD8 T cells in Susac syndrome. Reverse transcription used about 0.45 to 1 ug RNA and random hexamers. Amplification of the TCR beta CDR3 was carried out by immunoSEQ multiplex PCR, which spanned a total of 54 Vbeta and 13 Jbeta segments. TCRdb reprocessed the immunoSEQ multiplex PCR reads with MiXCR, giving one entry per CDR3 protein. Of around 130,000 distinct CDR3 sequences listed, roughly 80% are singletons. V trimming: 5 bases; J trimming: 3 bases; junction bases outside the gene matches: 7. The CDR3 consists of 13 residues. Germline CDR1 is DFQATT and CDR2 is SNEGSKA (reference sequence).

Sequenced: CD8+ T cells from PBMCs. This clonotype was sampled from a human donor with multiple sclerosis. The chain combines TRBV20-1 with TRBJ2-7; 7 positions match TRBD1. The CDR3 sequence: CSAGTVRDYEQYF. CDR3 coding DNA: TGCAGTGCTGGGACAGTTCGGGACTACGAGCAGTACTTC.